This T cell receptor (beta chain) was captured by sequencing in a study of beta chain features in type 1 diabetes. Whole-study results and caveats: Researchers could not determine here whether HLA type influences TCRB rearrangement. Type 1 diabetes patients had moderately but significantly shorter TCRB CDR3s in all four CD4+ subsets.

Reverse transcription of all isolated RNA meant that expressed TCRB transcripts were sequenced. About 3.57 million reads per sample were averaged for naive, central memory and regulatory samples. This table comes from immunoSEQ multiplex PCR, and its TCRdb copy is limited to in-frame clones, with some not included. The repertoire holds about 650,000 clones, 9.5% to 15% seen once, with 0.095% to 0.15% in the top ten. Purity (above 98%) was reached by all sorted populations. In germline, CDR1 is MGHDK, CDR2 SYGVNS. Trimming took 10 bases from V and 8 from J; bases not matched to a gene: 12. This CDR3 has 13 residues. This clone appeared a few times. Its specificity is not known.

The rearrangement uses TRBV25-1 and TRBJ1-2; 8 bases fit TRBD1. The sequence came from a man aged 25-45 years with type 1 diabetes. Sequenced material: naive CD4+ T cells from blood. The CDR3 DNA sequence: TGTGCCACCTCCTCCAGGGGGCTACAAGGCTACACCTTC. This gives the protein CATSSRGLQGYTF.